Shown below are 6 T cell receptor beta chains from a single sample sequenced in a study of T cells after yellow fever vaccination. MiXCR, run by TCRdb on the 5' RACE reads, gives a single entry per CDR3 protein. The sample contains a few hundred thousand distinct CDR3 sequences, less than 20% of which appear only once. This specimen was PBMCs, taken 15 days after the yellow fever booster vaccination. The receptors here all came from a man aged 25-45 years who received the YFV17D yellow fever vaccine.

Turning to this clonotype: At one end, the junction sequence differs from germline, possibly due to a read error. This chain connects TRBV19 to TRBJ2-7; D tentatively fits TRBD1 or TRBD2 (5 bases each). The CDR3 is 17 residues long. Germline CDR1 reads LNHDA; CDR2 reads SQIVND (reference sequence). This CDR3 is CASSLRAGTLISYEQYF. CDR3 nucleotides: TGTGCAAGTAGTTTACGAGCCGGGACCCTCATCTCCTACGAGCAGTACTTC.

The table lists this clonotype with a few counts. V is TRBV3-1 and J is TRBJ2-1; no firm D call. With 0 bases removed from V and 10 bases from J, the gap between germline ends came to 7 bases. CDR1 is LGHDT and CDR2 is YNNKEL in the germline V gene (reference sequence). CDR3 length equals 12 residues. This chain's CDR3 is CASSQEGREQFF. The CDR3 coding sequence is TGTGCCAGCAGCCAAGAGGGCAGGGAGCAGTTCTTC.

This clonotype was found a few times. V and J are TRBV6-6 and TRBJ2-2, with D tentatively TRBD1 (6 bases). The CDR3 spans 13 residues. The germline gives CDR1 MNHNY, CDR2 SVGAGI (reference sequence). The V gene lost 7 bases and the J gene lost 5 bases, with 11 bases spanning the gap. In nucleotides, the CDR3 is TGTGCCAGCAACCCTACAGGGACCGGGGAGCTGTTTTTT. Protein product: CASNPTGTGELFF.

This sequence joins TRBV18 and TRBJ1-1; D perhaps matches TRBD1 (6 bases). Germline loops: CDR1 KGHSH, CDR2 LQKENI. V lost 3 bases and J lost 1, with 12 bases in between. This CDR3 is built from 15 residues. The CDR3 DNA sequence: TGTGCCAGCTCACCGGCGGACAGCCCGAACACTGAAGCTTTCTTT. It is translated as CASSPADSPNTEAFF.

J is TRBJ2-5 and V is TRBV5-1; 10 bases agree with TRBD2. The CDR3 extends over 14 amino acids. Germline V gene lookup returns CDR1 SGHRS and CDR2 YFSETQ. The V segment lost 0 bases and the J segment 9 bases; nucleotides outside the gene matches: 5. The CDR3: CASSLATSGEAQYF. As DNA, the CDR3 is TGCGCCAGCAGCTTGGCCACTAGCGGGGAGGCCCAGTACTTC. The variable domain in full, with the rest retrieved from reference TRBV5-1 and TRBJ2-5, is KAGVTQTPRYLIKTRGQQVTLSCSPISGHRSVSWYQQTPGQGLQFLFEYFSETQRNKGNFPGRFSGRQFSNSRSEMNVSTLELGDSALYLCASSLATSGEAQYFGPGTRLLVL.

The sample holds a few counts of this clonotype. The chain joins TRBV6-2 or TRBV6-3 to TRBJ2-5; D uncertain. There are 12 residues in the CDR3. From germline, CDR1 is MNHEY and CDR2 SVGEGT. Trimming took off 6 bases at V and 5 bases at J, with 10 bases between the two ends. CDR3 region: CASRDHLETQYF. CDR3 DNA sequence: TGTGCCAGCAGGGATCACTTGGAGACCCAGTACTTC.